Listed here are 32 T cell receptor beta chains from one sample, sequenced in a study of T cell responses to AZD1222 COVID-19 vaccine (dated by TCRdb to the early 2020s). The sample's time point label, in plain terms: baseline before first vaccination. The receptor library was made with the immunoSEQ multiplex PCR assay. This immuneACCESS table, as held by TCRdb, lists in-frame sequences with V and J called but not all clones. Of the missing ones, under half trace to an unresolved V gene in checked studies; the others have no known cause. This sample holds around 130,000 clones; approximately 93% were observed only once. The biggest ten clones account for around 3.3% of the sample. The specimen was peripheral blood, collected on day 0 of AZD1222 vaccination. The receptors shown here come from an adult in good health.

The chain links TRBV7-2 to TRBJ1-3; 8 nucleotides agree with TRBD1. Unmatched junction bases numbered 6, after V lost 5 bases and J lost 0 bases. This CDR3 comprises 16 residues. Germline V gives CDR1 SGHTA, CDR2 FQGNSA. CDR3 sequence reads: CASSPWDRNSGNTIYF. The CDR3 DNA sequence: TGTGCCAGCAGCCCGTGGGACAGGAACTCTGGAAACACCATATATTTT. Combining the CDR3 with reference TRBV7-2 and TRBJ1-3 gives the whole variable domain GAGVSQSPSNKVTEKGKDVELRCDPISGHTALYWYRQSLGQGLEFLIYFQGNSAPDKSGLPSDRFSAERTGGSVSTLTIQRTQQEDSAVYLCASSPWDRNSGNTIYFGEGSWLTVV.

The genes are TRBV14 and TRBJ1-1; no clear D gene. Deletions cut 2 bases from V and 2 bases from J, with 9 bases between. The CDR3 spans 14 residues. Germline loops: CDR1 SGHDN, CDR2 FVKESK. The CDR3 spells CASSQLGLNTEAFF. The CDR3 DNA is TGTGCCAGCAGCCAATTGGGCCTAAACACTGAAGCTTTCTTT.

The V gene is TRBV20-1, the J gene TRBJ2-5; D remains unclear. Trimming left V 3 bases short and J 9 bases short, with 8 bases between. CDR3 length: 10 amino acids. CDR1 and CDR2 from the germline V gene are DFQATT and SNEGSKA (reference sequence). The CDR3 loop is CSASLWAQYF. The CDR3 nucleotides are TGCAGTGCTAGTCTGTGGGCCCAGTACTTC.

This rearrangement joins TRBV4-2 to TRBJ2-2; a possible D gene is TRBD2 (5 bases). The CDR3 sequence is 14 residues long. The germline CDR1 and CDR2 sequences are LGHNA and YNFKEQ. Between the trimmed V and J ends, which lost 1 base and 3 bases, there was a span of 6 bases. CDR3 DNA: TGTGCCAGCAGCCAAGCGGGGTACACCGGGGAGCTGTTTTTT. Residues: CASSQAGYTGELFF.

The rearrangement joins TRBV28 to TRBJ1-2; TRBD1 is a possible D gene (5 bases). CDR1 is MDHEN, CDR2 SYDVKM, per germline. Trimming removed 2 bases at V and 4 bases at J, with 11 bases between. This CDR3 is 14 amino acids long. This chain's CDR3 is CASSLGGTGYGYTF. The CDR3 bases are TGTGCCAGCAGTTTAGGGGGAACCGGCTATGGCTACACCTTC.

The rearrangement links TRBV18 to TRBJ1-5; no clear D gene. The CDR3 loop spans 13 amino acids. CDR1 is KGHSH and CDR2 is LQKENI in the germline V gene. The ends were cut back, 0 bases at V and 11 bases at J, with 11 bases in the middle. This CDR3 is CASSPPESWAQHF. The CDR3 nucleotides are TGTGCCAGCTCACCACCCGAATCGTGGGCCCAGCATTTT.

The chain recombines TRBV7-6 with TRBJ2-7; D is possibly TRBD1 (7 bases). The CDR3 is 15 residues long. Per the germline V gene, CDR1 is SGHVS and CDR2 is FNYEAQ. Trimming removed 1 base at V and 2 bases at J, with 12 bases between. CDR3 in amino acids: CASSLEGRGAYEQYF. Written as DNA, the CDR3 is TGTGCCAGCAGCTTAGAGGGCAGGGGGGCCTACGAGCAGTACTTC.

This chain connects TRBV7-2 to TRBJ1-6; the D is unclear. V was cut by 5 bases and J by 6 bases, with 11 bases left in between. CDR1 is SGHTA, CDR2 FQGNSA, per germline. The CDR3 consists of 14 residues. CDR3 bases: TGTGCCAGCAGCCCCGGGGTGAGTAATTCACCCCTCCACTTT. Encoded protein: CASSPGVSNSPLHF.

The chain combines TRBV7-6 with TRBJ2-2, with 11 positions matching TRBD2. V gave up 5 bases and J gave up 5 bases; unmatched junction bases: 4. Germline lookup yields CDR1 SGHVS and CDR2 FNYEAQ. CDR3 size: 15 residues. The CDR3 DNA sequence: TGTGCCAGCAGCGGTACTAGCGGGGGAACCGGGGAGCTGTTTTTT. This codes for CASSGTSGGTGELFF.

The rearrangement joins TRBV5-1 to TRBJ2-1, with 9 bases that match TRBD2. The CDR3 extends over 19 amino acids. Germline CDR1 reads SGHRS; CDR2 reads YFSETQ. The J segment lost 6 bases and the V segment lost 1 base, leaving 17 bases of the junction unmatched. The CDR3 spells CASSLFTQSWAGGLNEQFF. CDR3 nucleotides: TGCGCCAGCAGCTTGTTTACCCAGTCTTGGGCGGGAGGGCTCAATGAGCAGTTCTTC.

The chain has TRBV7-6 and TRBJ2-1; D may be TRBD2 (6 bases). Germline CDR1 and CDR2: SGHVS and FNYEAQ. This CDR3 comprises 13 residues. V lost 2 bases and J lost 10, with 12 bases in between. CDR3 loop: CASSLPGLGEQFF. The CDR3 DNA reads as TGTGCCAGCAGCTTACCGGGACTGGGAGAGCAGTTCTTC.

The J gene is TRBJ2-2, the V gene TRBV9; D could derive from TRBD1 or TRBD2 (5 bases each). Germline lookup yields CDR1 SGDLS and CDR2 YYNGEE. V was trimmed by 4 bases and J by 0 bases, leaving 10 bases between them. CDR3 length equals 15 residues. The DNA for the CDR3 is TGTGCCAGCAGCTCCCGGGGCGCGAACACCGGGGAGCTGTTTTTT. It codes for CASSSRGANTGELFF.

This chain links TRBV21-1 with TRBJ2-2; the table's D call of TRBD1 was not tested on the DNA. TRBV21-1 has pseudogene status. The CDR3 consists of 12 residues. The CDR3 loop is CASNRGTGELFF. The DNA of the CDR3 is TGTGCCAGCAATAGGGGCACCGGGGAGCTGTTTTTT.

This clone was recorded only once. The genes are TRBV5-1 and TRBJ2-2; TRBD1 agrees at 7 bases. The germline gives CDR1 SGHRS, CDR2 YFSETQ. With 1 base clipped from V and 1 base from J, the junction kept 1 base outside the gene matches. CDR3 length: 15 residues. In DNA, the CDR3 is TGCGCCAGCAGCTTGTGGACAGGGAACACCGGGGAGCTGTTTTTT. This encodes CASSLWTGNTGELFF.

This rearrangement joins TRBV6-5 to TRBJ1-2; D is undetermined. The germline gives CDR1 MNHEY, CDR2 SVGAGI. This CDR3 is built from 13 residues. Trimming took off 2 bases at V and 7 bases at J, with 11 bases between the two ends. For the CDR3, the DNA is TGTGCCAGCAGTTACAGGGAATCTGGTGGCTACACCTTC. Residues: CASSYRESGGYTF.

This clone was seen a single time. The chain couples TRBV12-3 or TRBV12-4 to TRBJ1-5; no definite D call. CDR3 size: 13 residues. V was trimmed by 6 bases and J by 6 bases, leaving 12 bases between them. For the CDR3, the DNA is TGTGCCAGCAGCCCCAGCCCCGGTCAGCCCCAGCATTTT. This translates into CASSPSPGQPQHF.

The chain couples TRBV7-2 to TRBJ2-2; TRBD1 might be the D (7 bases). CDR1 and CDR2 from the germline V gene are SGHTA and FQGNSA. CDR3 length equals 15 residues. V lost 2 bases to trimming and J lost 4 bases, with 11 bases between them. The DNA of the CDR3 is TGTGCCAGCAGCTTACACAGGGGAGGCACCGGGGAGCTGTTTTTT. Translation gives CASSLHRGGTGELFF.

The V and J genes are TRBV28 and TRBJ2-5; 9 nucleotides agree with TRBD2. Per the germline V gene, CDR1 is MDHEN and CDR2 is SYDVKM. Trimming at V came to 0 bases and at J to 1 base, leaving 3 bases not matched to a gene. The CDR3 contains 16 residues. The CDR3 reads CASSLWEAGGQETQYF. DNA for the CDR3: TGTGCCAGCAGTTTATGGGAAGCGGGAGGCCAAGAGACCCAGTACTTC.

The chain couples TRBV11-2 to TRBJ1-4; D gene unclear. Trimming cost V 5 bases and J 5 bases, with 3 bases left between them. The germline gives CDR1 SGHAT, CDR2 FQNNGV. The CDR3 contains 11 residues. CDR3 DNA sequence: TGTGCCAGCAGCCCGAATGAAAAACTGTTTTTT. It is translated as CASSPNEKLFF.

The chain has TRBV28 and TRBJ2-3; weak D call: TRBD2 (6 bases). Germline V CDR1 and CDR2: MDHEN, SYDVKM. V was trimmed by 8 bases and J by 1 base, leaving 7 bases between them. This CDR3 comprises 12 residues. The CDR3 DNA follows: TGTGCCAGCTGGGGGGGCACAGATACGCAGTATTTT. As protein: CASWGGTDTQYF.

The chain uses TRBV28 and TRBJ1-3; D not resolved. Trimming took off 8 bases at V and 1 base at J, with 12 bases between the two ends. CDR1 MDHEN and CDR2 SYDVKM come from the germline V gene. The CDR3 has 14 residues. The CDR3 DNA reads as TGTGCCAGCCGTATTGGCGGTTCTGGAAACACCATATATTTT. It is translated as CASRIGGSGNTIYF. Variable domain in full (rest from reference TRBV28 and TRBJ1-3): DVKVTQSSRYLVKRTGEKVFLECVQDMDHENMFWYRQDPGLGLRLIYFSYDVKMKEKGDIPEGYSVSREKKERFSLILESASTNQTSMYLCASRIGGSGNTIYFGEGSWLTVV.

The chain links TRBV3-1 (or the pseudogene TRBV3-2) to TRBJ1-6; D not resolved. Trimming removed 5 bases at V and 7 bases at J, with 12 bases between. Germline V gene data show CDR1 as LGHDT and CDR2 as YNNKEL (reference sequence). The CDR3 consists of 14 residues. CDR3 residues: CASSLLAGNSPLHF. The CDR3 region has the DNA TGTGCCAGCAGCTTACTGGCCGGAAATTCACCCCTCCACTTT.

This clone was detected once. The chain employs TRBV7-9 and TRBJ2-7; D unresolved. Trimming removed 5 bases from V and 2 bases from J, with 10 bases in between. The CDR3 is 13 residues long. The germline gives CDR1 SEHNR, CDR2 FQNEAQ (reference sequence). The chain's CDR3 is CASSPQDTYEQYF. CDR3 nucleotides: TGTGCCAGCAGCCCCCAGGATACCTACGAGCAGTACTTC.

The chain joins TRBV2 to TRBJ2-1; 8 bases map to TRBD2. The CDR3 has 16 residues. Germline V CDR1 and CDR2: SNHLY, FYNNEI. J gave up 3 bases and V 6 bases, and 10 bases lay outside the gene matches. The DNA for the CDR3 is TGTGCCAGCAGGAAAGGAACTAGCGGTTTCTACAATGAGCAGTTCTTC. Its protein is CASRKGTSGFYNEQFF.

The chain uses TRBV6-1 and TRBJ1-2; D possibly corresponds to TRBD1 (5 bases). In germline, CDR1 is MNHNS, CDR2 SASEGT. This CDR3 spans 14 amino acids. Trimming shortened V by 0 bases and J by 4 bases, and 9 bases separated the two germline ends. The CDR3 here is CASSEAQTVYGYTF. The DNA for the CDR3 is TGTGCCAGCAGTGAAGCCCAGACAGTCTATGGCTACACCTTC.

The chain combines TRBV5-1 with TRBJ2-2; no definite D call. The germline V gene has CDR1 SGHRS and CDR2 YFSETQ. The CDR3 has 16 residues. The V and J ends lost 0 bases and 0 bases respectively, with 9 bases between them. This CDR3 reads CASSLAPISNTGELFF. In nucleotides, the CDR3 is TGCGCCAGCAGCTTGGCGCCTATCTCGAACACCGGGGAGCTGTTTTTT.

The chain uses TRBV7-2 and TRBJ1-3; D unresolved. The CDR3 loop spans 13 amino acids. V was pared by 2 bases and J by 2 bases, with 4 bases between. Germline CDR1 SGHTA, CDR2 FQGNSA. The CDR3 sequence: CASSLFPGNTIYF. The CDR3 DNA reads as TGTGCCAGCAGCTTATTCCCTGGAAACACCATATATTTT. Looking up the rest from reference TRBV7-2 and TRBJ1-3 gives the full variable domain: GAGVSQSPSNKVTEKGKDVELRCDPISGHTALYWYRQSLGQGLEFLIYFQGNSAPDKSGLPSDRFSAERTGGSVSTLTIQRTQQEDSAVYLCASSLFPGNTIYFGEGSWLTVV.

This chain uses TRBV29-1 with TRBJ2-3; D is unclear. The germline CDR1 and CDR2 sequences are SQVTM and ANQGSEA. The CDR3 is made up of 13 amino acids. V gave up 3 bases and J gave up 2 bases, with 9 bases separating them. The CDR3 DNA is TGCAGCGTTGATGACCAATCCACAGATACGCAGTATTTT. It codes for CSVDDQSTDTQYF.

The chain links TRBV9 to TRBJ2-1, with 14 bases matching TRBD2. Germline V lookup: CDR1 SGDLS, CDR2 YYNGEE. V was clipped by 3 bases and J by 8 bases; unmatched bases: 7. CDR3 size: 16 residues. The CDR3 region is CASSGTGLAGEDEQFF. CDR3 coding DNA: TGTGCCAGCAGCGGAACGGGACTAGCGGGAGAAGATGAGCAGTTCTTC.

The genes are TRBV6-5 and TRBJ1-5, with no clear D. The length of the CDR3 is 15 residues. Germline assignment: CDR1 MNHEY and CDR2 SVGAGI. V dropped 0 bases and J dropped 0 bases, with 6 bases sitting between them. The CDR3 loop reads CASSYSQYSNQPQHF. The CDR3 nucleotides read TGTGCCAGCAGTTACTCCCAGTATAGCAATCAGCCCCAGCATTTT.

V usage is TRBV7-2 and J usage is TRBJ1-5, with a possible D match to TRBD1 (6 bases). Per germline, CDR1 SGHTA and CDR2 FQGNSA. V dropped 2 bases and J dropped 4 bases, with 15 bases sitting between them. The CDR3 has 16 residues. The CDR3 is CASSLSLGGGNQPQHF. The CDR3 nucleotides are TGTGCCAGCAGCTTAAGCCTAGGGGGGGGGAATCAGCCCCAGCATTTT.

In DNA form, the CDR3 reads TGTGCCATCAAGGGGGCTTTGACCTACAATGAGCAGTTCTTC. This sequence encodes CAIKGALTYNEQFF. The chain carries TRBV11-2 and TRBJ2-1; 7 bases line up with TRBD1. Germline V lookup: CDR1 SGHAT, CDR2 FQNNGV. The J segment lost 2 bases and the V segment lost 10 bases, leaving 8 bases of the junction unmatched. CDR3 length: 14 amino acids.